The 29 T cell receptor beta chains given below trace back to one sample, sequenced in a study of T cells in Graves' hyperthyroidism and ophthalmopathy (dated by TCRdb to between 2018 and 2021). To prepare the library, multiplex PCR was applied. The instrument was an Illumina HiSeq 2000. The TCR beta CDR3 regions were amplified from RNA transcripts. For the first round of RT-PCR on the TCR CDR3, the HTBI primer set was used together with the Qiagen OneStep RT-PCR kit. Using fastp at Q25 and MiXCR, TCRdb reprocessed the public reads and kept productive beta chains. Under each unique CDR3 protein, matching rows form one entry showing the most common genes and DNA. For this sample there are 620,000 or so distinct CDR3 sequences; roughly 14% appear just once. About 12% of the sample is in the top ten clones. The sequenced material came from blood. Receptor source: a woman aged 50 to 65 with Graves' ophthalmopathy.

This clonotype has ten or more counts. The chain has TRBV29-1 and TRBJ2-7; TRBD2 matches at 14 bases. Germline CDR1 SQVTM, CDR2 ANQGSEA. V trimming: 1 base; J trimming: 5 bases; junction bases outside the gene matches: 16. The CDR3 is 19 amino acids. The CDR3 nucleotides read TGCAGCGTTGAAGTAGAGCAACCGGGACTAGCGGGAGTTCCAGACGAGCAGTACTTC. It specifies CSVEVEQPGLAGVPDEQYF.

The sample holds one count of this clonotype. The chain employs TRBV2 and TRBJ2-2; 10 bases line up with TRBD2. V lost 6 bases, J lost 8 bases, and 9 bases stayed unmatched. The CDR3 extends over 15 amino acids. Germline V gene sequence: CDR1 SNHLY, CDR2 FYNNEI. CDR3 bases: TGTGCCAGCAGAGGAACTAGCGGGGTTCGGGGGGAGCTGTTTTTT. It encodes CASRGTSGVRGELFF.

This clonotype was counted many times. V and J are TRBV14 and TRBJ1-2; 8 bases fit TRBD1. V trimming: 1 base; J trimming: 6 bases; junction bases outside the gene matches: 13. This CDR3 has 17 amino acids. Germline assignment: CDR1 SGHDN and CDR2 FVKESK. CDR3 nucleotide sequence: TGTGCCAGCAGCCAAGTGGTCGGGACAGGACGTCGGGATGGCTACACCTTC. It is translated as CASSQVVGTGRRDGYTF.

The genes are TRBV20-1 and TRBJ2-1; 16 bases are shared with TRBD2. Germline trimming cut 5 bases from V and 5 bases from J; bases unmatched to any gene: 3. The CDR3 has 15 residues. Germline CDR1 reads DFQATT; CDR2 reads SNEGSKA (reference sequence). CDR3 loop: CSASGTSGRDNEQFF. CDR3 sequence (DNA): TGCAGTGCTTCAGGGACTAGCGGGAGGGACAATGAGCAGTTCTTC.

Concerning this clonotype: This may be a read error: a much more frequent sequence differs by one nucleotide. J is TRBJ1-1 and V is TRBV4-3; D possibly corresponds to TRBD1 (5 bases). CDR3 length equals 14 residues. The germline gives CDR1 LGHNA, CDR2 YSLEER. DNA of the CDR3: TGCGTCAGCAGCCAAGATAGCAGGGACACTGAAGCTTTCTTT. It yields the protein CVSSQDSRDTEAFF.

Comment on this clonotype: A single base separates this from a much larger clone, so it may be a read error. The genes are TRBV19 and TRBJ2-1, with D possibly matching TRBD2 (6 bases). The CDR3 covers 16 residues. Per germline, CDR1 LNHDA and CDR2 SQIVND (reference sequence). V lost 4 bases and J 8 bases, leaving 21 bases between the germline ends. CDR3 DNA: TGTGCCAGTAGTACTTTAGTGGGAGGCCACTTAGATGAGCAGTTCTTC. This encodes CASSTLVGGHLDEQFF.

Many counts were recorded for this clonotype. The chain combines TRBV20-1 with TRBJ2-1; 7 nucleotides align to TRBD2. With V trimmed by 3 bases and J by 9 bases, 5 bases remained unmatched. CDR3 size: 12 residues. The germline gives CDR1 DFQATT, CDR2 SNEGSKA (reference sequence). CDR3 in DNA: TGCAGTGCTAGGCGGGGGAAGATTGAGCAGTTCTTC. Protein: CSARRGKIEQFF.

This clonotype was observed a few times. The V and J genes are TRBV7-2 and TRBJ2-2; TRBD2 aligns across 8 bases. V shed 8 bases, J shed 4 bases, and the junction held 12 bases outside the gene matches. From germline, CDR1 is SGHTA and CDR2 FQGNSA. The CDR3 consists of 16 residues. The CDR3 spells CASGLAGNLGTGELFF. CDR3 DNA: TGTGCCAGCGGCCTAGCGGGCAATTTGGGCACCGGGGAGCTGTTTTTT.

The sample holds many counts of this clonotype. The chain recombines TRBV20-1 with TRBJ1-3, with D unresolved. This CDR3 is built from 13 residues. Germline V gives CDR1 DFQATT, CDR2 SNEGSKA (reference sequence). Trimming pared 3 bases from V and 0 bases from J, leaving 6 bases between. CDR3 loop: CSASTNSGNTIYF. The CDR3, as DNA: TGCAGTGCTAGCACGAACTCTGGAAACACCATATATTTT.

This clonotype has ten or more counts. V is TRBV2 and J is TRBJ2-5; TRBD2 agrees at 10 bases. This CDR3 has 14 amino acids. Per germline, CDR1 SNHLY and CDR2 FYNNEI. V was pared by 4 bases and J by 5 bases, with 4 bases of the junction left unmatched. The CDR3 reads CASSGAGGPETQYF. Written as DNA, the CDR3 is TGTGCCAGCAGTGGAGCGGGAGGGCCGGAGACCCAGTACTTC.

In this sample, this clonotype turned up many times. The chain carries TRBV29-1 and TRBJ2-1, with 14 bases fitting TRBD2. The CDR3 is made up of 15 amino acids. Germline V lookup: CDR1 SQVTM, CDR2 ANQGSEA. With V trimmed by 7 bases and J by 4 bases, 6 bases remained unmatched. CDR3 region: CSGGLAGGKYNEQFF. Here the CDR3 DNA reads TGCAGCGGCGGACTAGCGGGAGGAAAATACAATGAGCAGTTCTTC.

This clonotype has at least ten counts. This sequence joins TRBV6-1 and TRBJ1-2; 9 bases align to TRBD1. With V trimmed by 6 bases and J by 5 bases, 10 bases remained unmatched. The length of the CDR3 is 15 residues. In germline, CDR1 is MNHNS, CDR2 SASEGT. This CDR3 is CASRGDLDRGYGYTF. The CDR3 DNA reads TGTGCCAGCAGGGGGGATCTGGACAGGGGATATGGCTACACCTTC.

This clonotype was seen many times. J is TRBJ1-6 and V is TRBV6-1, with a tentative D call TRBD1 (6 bases). V lost 2 bases and J 7 bases, leaving 15 bases between the germline ends. The CDR3 runs to 16 residues. The germline gives CDR1 MNHNS, CDR2 SASEGT. CDR3 sequence (DNA): TGTGCCAGCAGTGAACCGTTAGGACAGACAAATTCACCCCTCCACTTT. Translation: CASSEPLGQTNSPLHF.

This clonotype was detected ten times or more. This chain connects TRBV6-1 to TRBJ2-2; tentatively, D is TRBD1 (5 bases). Trimming left V 9 bases short and J 3 bases short, with 14 bases between. The CDR3 runs to 14 residues. The V gene's germline CDR1 is MNHNS and CDR2 SASEGT. CDR3 nucleotides: TGTGCCAGTCAAACCCCAGGGTACACCGGGGAGCTGTTTTTT. Its translation is CASQTPGYTGELFF.

This clonotype was observed many times. The chain is built from TRBV14 and TRBJ2-4, with 9 nucleotides matching TRBD1. This CDR3 is built from 14 residues. From germline, CDR1 is SGHDN and CDR2 FVKESK. V dropped 3 bases and J dropped 4; count of bases not matched to a gene: 1. CDR3 coding DNA: TGTGCCAGCAGCCATGGACAGGGGAAAAACATTCAGTACTTC. This encodes CASSHGQGKNIQYF. Full variable domain (rest looked up from reference TRBV14 and TRBJ2-4): EAGVTQFPSHSVIEKGQTVTLRCDPISGHDNLYWYRRVMGKEIKFLLHFVKESKQDESGMPNNRFLAERTGGTYSTLKVQPAELEDSGVYFCASSHGQGKNIQYFGAGTRLSVL.

The rearrangement uses TRBV4-3 and TRBJ1-1; possibly TRBD1 for D (5 bases). Germline CDR1 and CDR2: LGHNA and YSLEER. Trimming removed 3 bases at V and 6 bases at J, with 17 bases between. This CDR3 comprises 15 residues. CDR3 in amino acids: CASSHTRSGISEAFF. The CDR3, as DNA: TGCGCCAGCAGCCATACAAGATCAGGGATATCTGAAGCTTTCTTT.

This clonotype has at least ten counts. The rearrangement uses TRBV28 and TRBJ2-7; D is perhaps TRBD1 or TRBD2 (5 bases each). Germline CDR1 reads MDHEN; CDR2 reads SYDVKM. The CDR3 is 15 residues long. Trimming cost V 2 bases and J 2 bases, with 13 bases left between them. The CDR3 DNA reads TGTGCCAGCAGTTTAAATTCGGGGCCAGCCTACGAGCAGTACTTC. Its protein is CASSLNSGPAYEQYF.

The chain couples TRBV4-2 to TRBJ2-3; the match to TRBD2 covers 12 bases. The CDR3 extends over 16 amino acids. The germline gives CDR1 LGHNA, CDR2 YNFKEQ. Trimming removed 4 bases from V and 11 bases from J; junction bases left unmatched: 13. DNA of the CDR3: TGTGCCAGCAGCCGGACGACTAGCGGGAGCCCCTTGGGGCAGTATTTT. It yields the protein CASSRTTSGSPLGQYF.

This clonotype was seen ten or more times. This chain links TRBV12-3 or TRBV12-4 with TRBJ2-5; D call uncertain. Trimming left V 10 bases short and J 2 bases short, with 11 bases between. This CDR3 has 12 residues. This CDR3 is CATGATQETQYF. CDR3 nucleotides: TGTGCCACAGGAGCGACTCAAGAGACCCAGTACTTC.

This clonotype was counted many times. The gene calls are TRBV30 and TRBJ2-7, with TRBD1 matching over 8 bases. Losses at the gene ends were 1 base for V and 6 bases for J; bases not matched to a gene: 5. The CDR3 has 13 amino acids. Germline CDR1 and CDR2: GTSNPN and SVGIG (reference sequence). The CDR3 region has the DNA TGTGCCTGGAGTGAGGACAGGGACTCCGAGCAGTACTTC. It codes for CAWSEDRDSEQYF.

The rearrangement uses TRBV5-1 and TRBJ1-1; D possibly corresponds to TRBD1 (5 bases). Deletions cut 1 base from V and 6 bases from J, with 10 bases between. CDR1 and CDR2 from the germline V gene are SGHRS and YFSETQ. CDR3 length: 13 amino acids. The CDR3 nucleotides are TGCGCCAGCAGCTTGAGAGGGGAGGCTGAAGCTTTCTTT. This encodes CASSLRGEAEAFF.

This clonotype showed up many times. This chain joins TRBV7-2 and TRBJ2-5, with 10 bases that match TRBD2. Germline values: CDR1 SGHTA, CDR2 FQGNSA. V lost 1 base and J lost 5; bases outside the gene matches: 7. There are 16 residues in the CDR3. The CDR3 DNA follows: TGTGCCAGCAGCTTAGTGAGGCTAGCGGGAGTTGAGACCCAGTACTTC. Residues: CASSLVRLAGVETQYF.

This clonotype was recorded many times. The chain joins TRBV27 to TRBJ2-2; 8 bases agree with TRBD1. V gave up 8 bases and J gave up 4 bases; unmatched junction bases: 6. The CDR3 is made up of 14 amino acids. Germline lookup yields CDR1 MNHEY and CDR2 SMNVEV (reference sequence). The CDR3 sequence: CASQDRGGTGELFF. The DNA for the CDR3 is TGTGCCAGCCAAGACAGGGGAGGCACCGGGGAGCTGTTTTTT.

In DNA form, the CDR3 reads TGTGCCAGCAGTTCTTCAGTACCCCTCTACGAGCAGTACTTC. Encoded protein: CASSSSVPLYEQYF. The chain recombines TRBV27 with TRBJ2-7; no clear D. Germline-derived CDR1 and CDR2 are MNHEY and SMNVEV (reference sequence). V shed 4 bases and J shed 3 bases, with 13 bases lying between them. This CDR3 is 14 amino acids long.

A few counts support this clonotype. The rearrangement joins TRBV27 to TRBJ2-1; 9 positions agree with TRBD2. V gave up 8 bases and J gave up 3 bases; unmatched junction bases: 26. CDR1 and CDR2 from the germline V gene are MNHEY and SMNVEV (reference sequence). There are 21 residues in the CDR3. CDR3 sequence (DNA): TGTGCCAGCGGCCCCCCTAGTCCATTGGTAGCGGGAGTGGTCAGCTACAATGAGCAGTTCTTC. It is translated as CASGPPSPLVAGVVSYNEQFF.

The chain recombines TRBV6-2 or TRBV6-3 with TRBJ1-6, with D perhaps matching TRBD1 (5 bases). Germline CDR1 is MNHEY and CDR2 is SVGEGT. The V end was cut by 1 base, the J end by 10 bases, with 14 bases between. The CDR3 spans 15 residues. The chain's CDR3 is CASSYYEGKESPLHF. In nucleotides, the CDR3 is TGTGCCAGCAGTTACTATGAGGGGAAAGAGTCACCCCTCCACTTT.

The chain uses TRBV6-2 or TRBV6-3 and TRBJ2-5; 9 bases agree with TRBD1. The CDR3 extends over 15 amino acids. Trimming removed 4 bases from V and 4 bases from J; junction bases left unmatched: 7. Germline V lookup: CDR1 MNHEY, CDR2 SVGEGT. The DNA for the CDR3 is TGTGCCAGCAGTTTCGAACAGGGGGCGCGAGAGACCCAGTACTTC. Encoded protein: CASSFEQGARETQYF.

In this sample, this clonotype turned up many times. The CDR3 sequence: CAWTQGTYEQYF. CDR3 in DNA: TGTGCCTGGACCCAGGGCACCTACGAGCAGTACTTC. The chain joins TRBV30 to TRBJ2-7, with D possibly being TRBD1 (5 bases). This CDR3 has 12 residues. Germline V gene data show CDR1 as GTSNPN and CDR2 as SVGIG (reference sequence). The V gene lost 4 bases and the J gene lost 2 bases, with 9 bases spanning the gap.

This clonotype was detected ten times or more. This chain uses TRBV7-9 with TRBJ2-1; a possible D gene is TRBD2 (6 bases). Germline V gene sequence: CDR1 SEHNR, CDR2 FQNEAQ (reference sequence). CDR3 length: 15 amino acids. V was clipped by 4 bases and J by 4 bases, with 14 bases between them. CDR3 sequence: CASSSRGSLYNEQFF. In DNA form, the CDR3 reads TGTGCCAGCAGCTCACGGGGGAGCCTGTACAATGAGCAGTTCTTC.